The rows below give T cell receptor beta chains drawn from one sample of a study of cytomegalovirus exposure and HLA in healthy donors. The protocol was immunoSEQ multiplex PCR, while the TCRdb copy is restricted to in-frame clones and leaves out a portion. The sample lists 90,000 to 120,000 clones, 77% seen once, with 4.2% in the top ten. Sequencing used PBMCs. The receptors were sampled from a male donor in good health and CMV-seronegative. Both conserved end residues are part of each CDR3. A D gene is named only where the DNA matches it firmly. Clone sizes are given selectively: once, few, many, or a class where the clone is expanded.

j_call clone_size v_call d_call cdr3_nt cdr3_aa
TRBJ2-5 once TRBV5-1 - TGCGCCAGCAGCTGGGGCCTAACCCAAGAGACCCAGTACTTC CASSWGLTQETQYF
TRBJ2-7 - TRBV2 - TGTGCCAGCAGTGAAGGTCAGGGCGGCGAGCAGTACTTC CASSEGQGGEQYF
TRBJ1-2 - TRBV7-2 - TGTGCCAGCAGCTTGGGTCCAGGGATGAACTATGGCTACACCTTC CASSLGPGMNYGYTF
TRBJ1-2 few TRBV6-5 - TGTGCCAGCAGCCCCGGAGGAGCCTATGGCTACACCTTC CASSPGGAYGYTF
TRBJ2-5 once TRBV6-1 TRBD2 TGTGCCAGCAGTGATACGGGAGGGCCCCAAGAGACCCAGTACTTC CASSDTGGPQETQYF
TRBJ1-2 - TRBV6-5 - TGTGCCAGCAGCCAGACTTGGCGGAGCTATGGCTACACCTTC CASSQTWRSYGYTF
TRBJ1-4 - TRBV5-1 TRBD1 TGCGCCAGCACTATCGCAGGGGGCGGTGGTGAAAAACTGTTTTTT CASTIAGGGGEKLFF
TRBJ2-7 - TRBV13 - TGTGCCAGCAGCTTTGGAACAGGAGATTGGGAGCAGTACTTC CASSFGTGDWEQYF
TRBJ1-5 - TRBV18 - TGTGCCAGCTCACCACAGGCGGGGGCGCAGCCCCAGCATTTT CASSPQAGAQPQHF
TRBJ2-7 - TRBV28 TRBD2 TGTGCCAGCAGTTATTTGATGGGGGGGACTAGCGACCCCTACGAGCAGTACTTC CASSYLMGGTSDPYEQYF
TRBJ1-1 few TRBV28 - TGTGCCAGCAGTCTTGTCGGTAACACTGAAGCTTTCTTT CASSLVGNTEAFF
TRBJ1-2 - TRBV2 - TGTGCCAGCAGTGAAGCGGCGGGGGGCGGCTATGGCTACACCTTC CASSEAAGGGYGYTF
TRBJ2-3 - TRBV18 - TGTGCCAGCTCACCGACTGCCTCTAGCACAGATACGCAGTATTTT CASSPTASSTDTQYF
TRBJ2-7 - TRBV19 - TGTGCCAGTAGCCAGGACAAAGAGCTGAACGAGCAGTACTTC CASSQDKELNEQYF
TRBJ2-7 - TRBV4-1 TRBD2 TGCGCCAGCAGCCAAGAGGGACTAGCGGGGTACTCCTACGAGCAGTACTTC CASSQEGLAGYSYEQYF
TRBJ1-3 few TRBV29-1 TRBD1 TGCAGCATCGGACAGGGAGGGTCTGGAAACACCATATATTTT CSIGQGGSGNTIYF
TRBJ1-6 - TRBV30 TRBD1 TGTGCCTGGGATCGACAGGGGCAACGATCACCCCTCCACTTT CAWDRQGQRSPLHF
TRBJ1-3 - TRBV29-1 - TGCAGCGTTGGGTCCGGGCGGGGAGGAAACACCATATATTTT CSVGSGRGGNTIYF
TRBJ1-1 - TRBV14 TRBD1 TGTGCCAGCAGCCACGCCGGACAGGGTCTTCCTGAAGCTTTCTTT CASSHAGQGLPEAFF
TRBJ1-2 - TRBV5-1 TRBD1 TGCGCCAGCACGGCAGGGGGCGACTATGGCTACACCTTC CASTAGGDYGYTF
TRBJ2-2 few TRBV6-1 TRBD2 TGTGCCAGCAGTGACCTACTAGCGAAAGGGACCGGGGAGCTGTTTTTT CASSDLLAKGTGELFF
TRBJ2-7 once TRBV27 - TGTGCCAGCAGCCGCAGGACGGGGACCTACGAGCAGTACTTC CASSRRTGTYEQYF
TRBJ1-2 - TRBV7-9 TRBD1 TGTGCCAGCACCGACGCCGGGACAGGGAACGGCTACACCTTC CASTDAGTGNGYTF
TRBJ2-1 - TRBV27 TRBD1 TGTGCCAGCAGTTTGGCAGGGGGTTACAATGAGCAGTTCTTC CASSLAGGYNEQFF
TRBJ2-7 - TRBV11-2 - TGTGCCAGCAGCCGTAGCGGCGGAGTAGCCTACGAGCAGTACTTC CASSRSGGVAYEQYF
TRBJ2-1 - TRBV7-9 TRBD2 TGTGCCAGCAGCTTAGAACTAGCGGGACGGCAGTTCTTC CASSLELAGRQFF
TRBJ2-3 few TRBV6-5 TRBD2 TGTGCCAGCAGTCCCGGGACTAGCGGGAGTGACACGCAGTATTTT CASSPGTSGSDTQYF
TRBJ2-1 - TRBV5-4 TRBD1 TGTGCCAGCAGCTCAGGGACAGGGGGCTTGGATGAGCAGTTCTTC CASSSGTGGLDEQFF
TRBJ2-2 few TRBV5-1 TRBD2 TGCGCCAGCAGCTCCGGACTAGCGGGAGCGGGCACCGGGGAGCTGTTTTTT CASSSGLAGAGTGELFF
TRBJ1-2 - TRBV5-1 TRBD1 TGCGCCAGCAGCAGAGAACAGGGGGCGGAAGGCTACACCTTC CASSREQGAEGYTF
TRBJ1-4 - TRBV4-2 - TGTGCCAGCAGCCAAGATCTGACAGTCGGGAAACTGTTTTTT CASSQDLTVGKLFF
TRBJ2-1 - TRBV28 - TGTGCCAGCAGTTTATGGGACACCAGCTCCTACAATGAGCAGTTCTTC CASSLWDTSSYNEQFF
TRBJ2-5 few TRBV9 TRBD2 TGTGCCAGCAGCGTAAGCGGGAGGGCCTCAGAGACCCAGTACTTC CASSVSGRASETQYF
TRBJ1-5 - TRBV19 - TGTGCCAGTAGTACGGGGAGGTCGAATCAGCCCCAGCATTTT CASSTGRSNQPQHF
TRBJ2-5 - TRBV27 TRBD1 TGTGCCAGCAGTCAGACAGGGGGCGTGGAGACCCAGTACTTC CASSQTGGVETQYF
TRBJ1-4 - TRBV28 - TGTGCCAGCACCACTCGGGTTATTGAAAAACTGTTTTTT CASTTRVIEKLFF
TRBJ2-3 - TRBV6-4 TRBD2 TGTGCCAGCAGTACTAGCGGGAGCACAGATACGCAGTATTTT CASSTSGSTDTQYF
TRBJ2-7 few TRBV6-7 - TGTGCCAGCAGTTACTGGGGCCTCCCCGAGCAGTACTTC CASSYWGLPEQYF
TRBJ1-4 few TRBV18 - TGTGCCAGCTCACGAAGCGGGGAGGGGAATGAAAAACTGTTTTTT CASSRSGEGNEKLFF
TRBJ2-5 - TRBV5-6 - TGTGCCAGCAGCTTGAAACGGGGTGGTCAGGAGACCCAGTACTTC CASSLKRGGQETQYF
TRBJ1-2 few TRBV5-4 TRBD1 TGTGCCAGCAGCCCGGACAGGAATTACTATGGCTACACCTTC CASSPDRNYYGYTF
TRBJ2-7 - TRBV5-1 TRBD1 TGCGCCAGTAATCCGGGACAGAGCTCCTACGAGCAGTACTTC CASNPGQSSYEQYF
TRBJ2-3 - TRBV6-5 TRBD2 TGTGCCACCAGCATCGGGCGGGAGGGAGCTGATACGCAGTATTTT CATSIGREGADTQYF
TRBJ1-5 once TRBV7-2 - TGTGCCAGCAGCCCCCTAGTCGGCACGCGAGTTAATCAGCCCCAGCATTTT CASSPLVGTRVNQPQHF
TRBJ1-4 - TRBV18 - TGTGCCAGCTCACCAGAGGCTCTAACTAATGAAAAACTGTTTTTT CASSPEALTNEKLFF
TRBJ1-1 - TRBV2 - TGTGCCAGCAGTGAAAGGGGGGGGAGGGGAACAATGAACACTGAAGCTTTCTTT CASSERGGRGTMNTEAFF
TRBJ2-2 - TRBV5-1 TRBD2 TGCGCCAGCAGCGGGGGACTAGCGAAGAACACCGGGGAGCTGTTTTTT CASSGGLAKNTGELFF
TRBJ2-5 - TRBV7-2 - TGTGCCAGCAGCCCCGGAGGGCCGCAAGAGACCCAGTACTTC CASSPGGPQETQYF
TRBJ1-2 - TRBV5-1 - TGCGCCAGCAGCTTAAATGCAGCGAACTATGGCTACACCTTC CASSLNAANYGYTF
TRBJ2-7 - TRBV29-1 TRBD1 TGCAGCGTTGATAGGGGGACAGGGCTCGACGAGCAGTACTTC CSVDRGTGLDEQYF
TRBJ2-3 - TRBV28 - TGTGCCAGCAGTTTATCCGTAGGGTTAAACAGGGATACGGGGACAGATACGCAGTATTTT CASSLSVGLNRDTGTDTQYF